This entry is about one T cell receptor beta chain. The data were obtained in a study of blood T cell repertoires in COVID-19. On the study more broadly: The origin of the acute and convalescent COVID-19 samples was the United States, Italy and Spain. The analysed material was cDNA or gDNA that came from T cells, B-cell-depleted T cells, or PBMCs.

In the original workflow: Estimation of nucleated cell counts was performed using reference gene primer amplification. Assay used: immunoSEQ multiplex PCR; TCRdb lists only in-frame clones, some missing. V, J and clone size were drawn from that table, and D and trimming were deduced from the DNA. The data show about 31,000 clones, 89% seen once. Between the trimmed V and J ends, which lost 2 bases and 2 bases, there was a span of 8 bases. The CDR3 is 14 amino acids. Germline CDR1 reads MNHEY; CDR2 reads SVGEGT. The clonotype was recovered from a woman in her thirties or forties with active or convalescent COVID-19. Sequences were obtained from peripheral blood. The gene calls are TRBV6-2 or TRBV6-3 and TRBJ2-3; D is ambiguous. The CDR3 coding sequence is TGTGCCAGCAGTTACCGAGTAATCACAGATACGCAGTATTTT. This sequence encodes CASSYRVITDTQYF.